The next 18 T cell receptor beta chains were all read from a single sample in a study of T cells after yellow fever vaccination. One entry per CDR3 protein, called by TCRdb with MiXCR from the 5' RACE reads. The sample carries 300,000 to 400,000 distinct CDR3 sequences, approximately 9% recorded once. The material sequenced was PBMCs, taken on the day of the first yellow fever vaccination. The receptor set was obtained from a man between 18 and 35 years old who received the YFV17D yellow fever vaccine.

In this sample, this clonotype turned up a few times. The J gene is TRBJ2-1, the V gene TRBV6-1; TRBD2 might be the D (10 bases). CDR1 is MNHNS and CDR2 is SASEGT in the germline V gene. V was cut by 4 bases and J by 12 bases, with 25 bases left in between. The CDR3 has 16 residues. DNA of the CDR3: TGTGCCAGCAGTGGGACAGGGGAGAGTAGCGGGGGGAGGCAGTTCTTC. Protein: CASSGTGESSGGRQFF.

The chain carries TRBV5-1 and TRBJ1-1; 10 bases match TRBD1. The CDR3 sequence is 14 residues long. J lost 3 bases, V lost 5 bases, and 4 bases had no gene match. CDR1 is SGHRS, CDR2 YFSETQ, per germline. CDR3 sequence reads: CASRRQGAYTEAFF. CDR3 DNA: TGCGCCAGCAGGAGACAGGGGGCCTACACTGAAGCTTTCTTT.

The J gene is TRBJ2-7, the V gene TRBV5-5; D may correspond to TRBD1 or TRBD2 (6 bases each). Trimming left V 0 bases short and J 2 bases short, with 12 bases between. This CDR3 region has 15 residues. Germline-derived CDR1 and CDR2 are SGHKS and YYEKEE (reference sequence). Here the CDR3 reads CASSLGQGRPYEQYV. CDR3 sequence (DNA): TGTGCCAGCAGCTTGGGGCAGGGGAGGCCCTACGAGCAGTACGTC.

In this sample, this clonotype turned up a few times. This sequence joins TRBV12-3 or TRBV12-4 and TRBJ2-5; 8 nucleotides agree with TRBD1. The length of the CDR3 is 15 residues. The V gene end was trimmed by 2 bases and the J gene end by 3 bases; junction bases not matched to a gene: 5. CDR3 coding DNA: TGTGCCAGCAGTTTATCAGGGGGCCTGGAAGAGACCCAGTACTTC. Translating gives CASSLSGGLEETQYF.

This clonotype showed up just a few times. V usage is TRBV4-3 and J usage is TRBJ1-5, with D hard to call. Trimming took 0 bases from V and 2 from J, leaving 14 bases between them. Looked up from germline, CDR1 is LGHNA and CDR2 is YSLEER. The CDR3 extends over 17 amino acids. The CDR3 bases are TGCGCCAGCAGCCAAGATCTTTTAGGGAGGGGCAATCAGCCCCAGCATTTT. This translates into CASSQDLLGRGNQPQHF.

The J gene is TRBJ2-2, the V gene TRBV4-3; 9 bases align to TRBD2. V was pared by 0 bases and J by 8 bases, with 10 bases of the junction left unmatched. CDR1 is LGHNA, CDR2 YSLEER, per germline. This CDR3 is built from 17 residues. For the CDR3, the DNA is TGCGCCAGCAGCCAAGACCAGCGGGGGGCCTCTGTGGGGGAGCTGTTTTTT. Encoded protein: CASSQDQRGASVGELFF.

This clonotype was found many times. The gene calls are TRBV5-1 and TRBJ2-3, with a possible D match to TRBD2 (6 bases). The V and J ends lost 1 base and 4 bases respectively, with 10 bases between them. The CDR3 spans 14 residues. In germline, CDR1 is SGHRS, CDR2 YFSETQ. The CDR3 loop reads CASSLRAGPDTQYF. The CDR3 DNA reads TGCGCCAGCAGCTTGAGGGCGGGGCCAGATACGCAGTATTTT.

This chain links TRBV29-1 with TRBJ2-2; D gene uncertain. Per the germline V gene, CDR1 is SQVTM and CDR2 is ANQGSEA. The CDR3 covers 12 residues. CDR3 nucleotides: TGCACCCTATTGGAAGACACCGGGGAGCTGTTTTTT. Amino acids: CTLLEDTGELFF.

The chain links TRBV7-2 to TRBJ2-3; D possibly uses TRBD1 or TRBD2 (6 bases each). Germline lookup yields CDR1 SGHTA and CDR2 FQGNSA. The V end was cut by 0 bases, the J end by 6 bases, with 13 bases between. The CDR3 contains 15 residues. CDR3 in amino acids: CASSLAATGGDTQYF. The CDR3 nucleotides read TGTGCCAGCAGCTTAGCAGCTACCGGGGGCGATACGCAGTATTTT.

This chain joins TRBV7-2 and TRBJ1-6, with D possibly TRBD1 on 5 matching bases. Germline V gives CDR1 SGHTA, CDR2 FQGNSA. V was cut by 0 bases and J by 5 bases, with 11 bases left in between. The CDR3 has 16 amino acids. Here the CDR3 DNA reads TGTGCCAGCAGCTTAGCCGGGGCAGCGAATAATTCACCCCTCCACTTT. Residues: CASSLAGAANNSPLHF.

This clonotype was observed at least ten times. The chain uses TRBV4-1 and TRBJ2-3; 9 bases agree with TRBD2. CDR3 length: 17 amino acids. Looked up from germline, CDR1 is MGHRA and CDR2 is YSYEKL. J was trimmed by 4 bases and V by 4 bases; bases with no gene match: 12. The CDR3 sequence: CASSPSRLAGTADTQYF. DNA for the CDR3: TGCGCCAGCAGCCCCTCTAGGCTAGCGGGGACGGCAGATACGCAGTATTTT.

This chain uses TRBV27 with TRBJ2-3; D uncertain. Trimming shortened V by 4 bases and J by 2 bases, and 4 bases separated the two germline ends. The CDR3 totals 12 residues. Germline assignment: CDR1 MNHEY and CDR2 SMNVEV (reference sequence). In DNA, the CDR3 is TGTGCCAGCAGTTCCTTCACAGATACGCAGTATTTT. As protein: CASSSFTDTQYF.

This clonotype was observed a handful of times. This sequence joins TRBV7-2 and TRBJ2-5; 8 positions match TRBD2. CDR1 SGHTA and CDR2 FQGNSA come from the germline V gene. The CDR3 is made up of 15 amino acids. V lost 3 bases and J lost 7; bases outside the gene matches: 10. CDR3 DNA: TGTGCCAGCAGCTTCTCGAGCGGGGGCTCGGGGACCCAGTACTTC. It specifies CASSFSSGGSGTQYF.

The V call is TRBV28, the J call TRBJ2-5; D is perhaps TRBD1 (6 bases). The germline gives CDR1 MDHEN, CDR2 SYDVKM. Trimming stripped 7 bases from V and 7 bases from J, with 19 bases between. This CDR3 has 14 amino acids. The DNA for the CDR3 is TGTGCCAGCAATCCCTCGGACAGAGGAAGGACCCAGTACTTC. Protein: CASNPSDRGRTQYF.

This rearrangement joins TRBV4-3 to TRBJ1-6; the D is unclear. This CDR3 has 14 amino acids. Germline V CDR1 and CDR2: LGHNA, YSLEER. The V gene lost 0 bases and the J gene lost 10 bases, with 10 bases spanning the gap. The CDR3 spells CASSQDMVRSPLHF. CDR3 coding DNA: TGCGCCAGCAGCCAAGATATGGTGCGGTCACCCCTCCACTTT.

This clonotype has a count of ten or more. The chain is built from TRBV7-3 and TRBJ2-5, with 13 bases lining up with TRBD2. This CDR3 has 15 residues. J gave up 5 bases and V 5 bases, and 5 bases lay outside the gene matches. Per the germline V gene, CDR1 is SGHTA and CDR2 is FQGTGA. The CDR3: CASSLLAGGPETQYF. The CDR3 DNA reads TGTGCCAGCAGCCTACTAGCGGGGGGGCCGGAGACCCAGTACTTC.

There are many counts of this clonotype. The chain is built from TRBV4-2 and TRBJ2-7, with D possibly TRBD1 on 5 matching bases. The CDR3 loop spans 15 amino acids. The V and J ends lost 0 bases and 2 bases respectively, with 11 bases between them. Germline V gives CDR1 LGHNA, CDR2 YNFKEQ. The CDR3 bases are TGTGCCAGCAGCCAAGACCCCCGACAGCCCTACGAGCAGTACTTC. Its translation: CASSQDPRQPYEQYF.

This clonotype was counted a few times. J is TRBJ2-3 and V is TRBV25-1, with D perhaps assigned TRBD1 or TRBD2 (5 bases each). Trimming took 1 base from V and 2 from J, leaving 13 bases between them. Per the germline V gene, CDR1 is MGHDK and CDR2 is SYGVNS. The CDR3 sequence is 16 residues long. CDR3 in amino acids: CASSESVVGPTDTQYF. The CDR3 DNA follows: TGTGCCAGCAGTGAATCGGTGGTGGGACCCACAGATACGCAGTATTTT.